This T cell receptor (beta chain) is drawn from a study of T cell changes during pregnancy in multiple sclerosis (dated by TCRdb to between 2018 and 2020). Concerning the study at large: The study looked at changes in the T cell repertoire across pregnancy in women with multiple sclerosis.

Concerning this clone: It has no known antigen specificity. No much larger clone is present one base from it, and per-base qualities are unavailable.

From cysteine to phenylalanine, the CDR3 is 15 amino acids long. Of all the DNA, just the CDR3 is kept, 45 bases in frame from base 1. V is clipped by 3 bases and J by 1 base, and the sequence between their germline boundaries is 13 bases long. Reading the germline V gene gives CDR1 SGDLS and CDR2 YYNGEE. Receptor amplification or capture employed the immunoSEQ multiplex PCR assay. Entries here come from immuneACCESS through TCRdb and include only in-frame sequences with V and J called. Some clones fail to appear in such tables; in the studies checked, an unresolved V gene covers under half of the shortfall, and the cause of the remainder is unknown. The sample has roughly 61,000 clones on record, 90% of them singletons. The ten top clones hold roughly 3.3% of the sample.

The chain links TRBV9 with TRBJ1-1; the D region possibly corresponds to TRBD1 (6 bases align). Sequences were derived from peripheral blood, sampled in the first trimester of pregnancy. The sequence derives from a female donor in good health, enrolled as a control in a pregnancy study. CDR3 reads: CASSGQASRNTEAFF. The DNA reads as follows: TGTGCCAGCAGCGGACAGGCATCACGGAACACTGAAGCTTTCTTT.